This T cell receptor (beta chain) was profiled in a study of cytomegalovirus exposure and HLA in healthy donors (dated by TCRdb to 2015 to 2018). About the study as a whole: In an earlier analysis of under 600 of the donors, roughly 300 Gb of sequence data and 120 million or so unique TCR beta sequences from 180 million or so T cells were reported. Roughly 300 gigabases of sequencing data and 78 million or so unique TCR sequences were included in an early release covering about 700 HLA-typed donors. The genetic ancestry cluster associated with self-reported Caucasian donors included about 81% of the approximately 430 genotyped donors. The study was designed to test whether signatures of past pathogen exposure could be identified by cataloging public T cell receptors. The study used immunosequencing to profile the T cell repertoires of some 600 subjects and linked those repertoires to cytomegalovirus serostatus. In addition to the first cohort of around 670 subjects, a separate validation cohort of 120 different subjects was used. To predict cytomegalovirus infection status, the study brought together high-throughput TCR immunosequencing, statistical association of individual TCRs with disease status, and machine learning. To study patterns of TCR occurrence, a later analysis re-analyzed previously published TCR beta repertoires from 700 or so donors and added high-resolution HLA genotyping. Rather than drawing on any new phenotypic data, the later analysis identified candidate immune exposures from TCR beta sequences and the way those sequences occurred across donors. An earlier analysis of 587 of the donors used high-throughput TCR beta sequencing to judge whether each TCR beta V gene segment behaved as functional or pseudogenic. Donor age, sex, ethnicity and CMV serostatus were collected together with the repertoire data. A later genetic analysis took genome-wide SNP genotypes for about three fifths of the 666 donors and used that subset as a discovery cohort. All discovery cohort repertoires had been generated on a single sequencing platform. HLA typing included class I and class II loci at four-digit resolution. Typing coverage differed by locus: A, B, C, DRB1 and DQB1 were typed in roughly 620-630 donors, DQA1 in 500 to 550, DPA1 in 600 to 610, and DPB1 in roughly 450. Roughly five DR-DQ haplotypes were handled as single units for association and clustering, since linkage in the cohort was strong. On average, over 200,000 unique TCR beta nucleotide sequences were sequenced per donor among 350 to 400 genotyped donors of the cohort, with 15% to 20% of those sequences being non-productive.

The CDR3 sequence holds 14 residues, the cysteine and phenylalanine included. Only CDR3 DNA remains: 42 bases, in frame from the first base. V is pruned by 2 bases and J by 7 bases, leaving 6 bases of the junction without a gene match. The germline V gene specifies SGHRS as CDR1 and YFSETQ as CDR2. The cohort was made up of 500 to 850 healthy bone marrow donors. At the time of sampling, every cohort member was nominally healthy, though immune exposures that went unrecorded were likely present. The donor tested CMV seronegative and was one of the 352 seronegative cohort members. Each donor provided a peripheral blood sample, and peripheral blood mononuclear cells were used for TCR beta sequencing. The Qiagen DNeasy Blood Extraction Kit was used to extract genomic DNA from the blood cell samples. Comment on this clone: Which antigen it targets is not known. No base-level quality is on record; no much larger clone is a single base apart.

The investigation overall reported the following: A total of fewer than 200 TCR beta chains were listed by the study as associated with cytomegalovirus. It was suggested by the authors that the approach could potentially be generalized to other disease states and immunological phenotypes. At a false discovery rate of 0.05, a later analysis linked some 18,000 TCR beta sequences to specific HLA alleles. Most CMV-associated TCR beta chains appeared to be HLA-restricted in a later analysis, and the HLA associations seemed to be driven largely by CMV exposure. When HLA alleles, especially DR and DQ, strongly co-occurred, TCR associations were difficult to assign to individual alleles. A few of the identified cytomegalovirus-associated TCR beta chains were confirmed in vitro to be specific for cytomegalovirus antigens. Roughly 15 rarely observed V segments, including chromosome 9 orphons, were excluded from the earlier analysis of almost 600 of the donors because counts were too low. Roughly uniform sequencing depth across donors was assumed in presence/absence analyses, although this assumption may not hold. A later genetic analysis associated a missense DCLRE1C variant with V-gene and J-gene trimming of TCR beta chains, and an independent cohort replicated the association. Compared with equally common non-associated chains, HLA-associated TCR beta chains in a later analysis were more clonally expanded and had lower generation probabilities. According to a later genetic analysis, donors in an Asian-associated ancestry cluster had fewer N-insertions in productive TCRs than the approximately 610-donor mean. According to a later analysis, TCR association rates differed among HLA loci, with DRB1 alleles showing the most associated TCRs and HLA-C alleles showing the fewest. Because some donors lacked HLA typing at each locus, the association tests relied only on the typed subset. The classifier was reported to diagnose cytomegalovirus status with high specificity and sensitivity in both the original cohort and the validation cohort. Linkage disequilibrium might explain the correlated functional status among segregating V segments, but an unknown experimental factor could not be ruled out. Some IMGT-functional V segments, including TRBV6-2 and TRBV6-3, could not be distinguished by the 87-base-pair reads and were therefore excluded. A further reported finding was that TCR beta sequences accurately predicted the HLA-A and HLA-B alleles for most subjects in the first cohort. A group of highly shared sequence variants was considered likely to be a technical artifact of the sequencing pipeline. In an earlier analysis of approximately 590 of the donors, most TCR beta V segments appeared in productive rearrangements about 87% or about 30% of the time, broadly matching IMGT annotations. While some public TCRs were present in many individuals, most TCR sequences turned up only very rarely across donors. Immune exposure information for the cohort was limited to CMV serostatus. According to a later analysis, parvovirus B19, influenza, CMV and Epstein-Barr virus appeared linked to several top co-occurrence clusters. This cohort had only TCR beta chains sequenced, and the lack of alpha or paired-chain data limited which features could be detected.

The method behind the library was the immunoSEQ multiplex PCR assay. For the multiplex PCR, a mixture combining 60 forward primers for TCR Vbeta segments and 13 reverse primers for TCR Jbeta segments was used. The CDR3 region of rearranged TCR beta genes was amplified from genomic DNA by a multiplex PCR assay. The Illumina HiSeq System was used to sequence the amplified TCR beta libraries as 87-base-pair reads. The original methods were these. A later analysis tallied some 79 million unique TCR beta chains across the 700 or so repertoires, and some 10 million of those chains were shared by two or more donors. Raw reads were error-corrected and collapsed into unique sequences by a nearest-neighbor algorithm in which closely related sequences were merged to remove PCR and sequencing errors. V, D and J gene segments were assigned by aligning CDR3 sequences to IMGT reference sequences. For a sequence to be retained, at least a six-nucleotide match to both a V gene segment and a J gene segment was required. A rearrangement was called productive if the CDR3 had no stop codons and remained in frame with V and J, and every other rearrangement was called non-productive. CDR3 was defined by IMGT convention, running from the second conserved V-encoded cysteine to the conserved J-encoded phenylalanine. The earlier analysis of about 590 of the donors excluded sequences that lacked an unambiguous match to a single V gene segment. An earlier analysis of under 750 of the donors called V segments functional above 56.7% productive rearrangements and segregating when the between-donor standard deviation exceeded 5%. A statistical classification framework was developed to diagnose cytomegalovirus status using the catalog of TCR beta chain sequences. In a later analysis, TCR nucleotide sequences were compared against IMGT/GENE-DB human TR gene sequences so that V and J genes could be assigned. In a later analysis, CDR3 sequences and most-parsimonious VDJ recombination scenarios were assigned using the TCRdist pipeline. In a later analysis, every TCR beta chain was defined by the combination of its CDR3 amino acid sequence and its V-gene family, and reads without a unique V-gene family were dropped. In a later analysis, around 600 highly shared, low-generation-probability nucleotide sequences were removed to address suspected cross-contamination and a sequencing artifact. A later analysis calculated a clonal expansion index for each public chain from normalized within-repertoire ranks of inferred template counts. A later analysis computed generation probabilities with a VDJ recombination model fitted to out-of-frame rearrangements, and checked the results against IGoR. In a later analysis, TCR-TCR, TCR-HLA and TCR-CMV co-occurrence was scored with hypergeometric tests, and a repertoire-size bias correction was applied to TCR pairs. A later analysis estimated false discovery rates by permuting HLA or CMV assignments 20 times. In a later analysis, co-occurring TCRs were grouped using DBSCAN, with TCRdist sequence similarity added in when clustering inside HLA-allele-positive subsets. Co-occurrence clustering excluded repertoires with fewer than 30,000 or more than 120,000 public chains, plus five with anomalous nucleotide sharing. Sourced from immuneACCESS, this table was stored by TCRdb with only in-frame sequences that have V and J called. A share of the clones is absent; for the studies checked, an unresolved V gene accounts for under half, and the remainder has no known explanation. The DNA was the basis for D and trimming; V, J and clone size are from that table. The sample includes approximately 140,000 clones, with around three quarters observed a single time. The ten largest account for roughly 1.8% of the sample.

The sequenced sample was PBMCs. The TCR originated in a woman aged 45-65 years in good health and CMV-seronegative. This sequence uses TRBV5-1 and TRBJ1-1; TRBD1 aligns with 9 central bases. The CDR3 is CASSFLGQGNEAFF. The DNA sequence reads TGCGCCAGCAGCTTCCTGGGACAGGGTAATGAAGCTTTCTTT.